This T cell receptor (beta chain) was identified in a study of CD8 T cells in Susac syndrome. Study-level results: The TCR sequencing and HLA analysis in the study involved a relatively small number of individuals, as the study acknowledged.

cDNA came from about 0.5 to 1 ug RNA primed by random hexamers. Using its own MiXCR run on the immunoSEQ multiplex PCR reads, TCRdb lists one record per CDR3 protein. The table includes approximately 90,000 distinct CDR3 sequences, 85% to 95% detected once. TCR beta sequencing was performed on blood CD8+ and CD4+ T cells. There are 15 residues in the CDR3. Germline-derived CDR1 and CDR2 are LGHDT and YNNKEL (reference sequence). V lost 4 bases, J lost 7 bases, and 9 bases stayed unmatched. Notes on this clonotype: The antigen is unknown.

This receptor was taken from a human donor in good health. The chain couples TRBV3-1 to TRBJ2-2, with 7 bases lining up with TRBD1. Input material: CD8+ T cells from PBMCs. The CDR3 sequence is CASSPGQALGGELFF. DNA of the CDR3: TGTGCCAGCAGCCCCGGACAGGCCTTGGGCGGGGAGCTGTTTTTT.